This T cell receptor (beta chain) was identified during a study of T cell changes during pregnancy in multiple sclerosis. Clones were sequenced by immunoSEQ multiplex PCR, and TCRdb holds only the in-frame ones, with some missing. The table includes under 95,000 clones, 92% detected once. Germline V gives CDR1 GTSNPN, CDR2 SVGIG (reference sequence). This CDR3 has 14 amino acids. V lost 3 bases and J lost 7; bases outside the gene matches: 7. The sample here was peripheral blood, taken in the second trimester of pregnancy. This TCR came from a female donor with multiple sclerosis, enrolled in a pregnancy study. This rearrangement joins TRBV30 to TRBJ2-1; 9 bases fit TRBD1. CDR3: CAWSPRTGVNEQFF. Here the CDR3 DNA reads TGTGCCTGGAGCCCTAGGACAGGGGTTAATGAGCAGTTCTTC. Full variable domain (remainder filled in from reference TRBV30 and TRBJ2-1): SQTIHQWPATLVQPVGSPLSLECTVEGTSNPNLYWYRQAAGRGLQLLFYSVGIGQISSEVPQNLSASRPQDRQFILSSKKLLLSDSGFYLCAWSPRTGVNEQFFGPGTRLTVL.